This TCR beta chain stems from a study of T cells in localized non-small cell lung cancer. The method was immunoSEQ multiplex PCR; TCRdb's version includes in-frame clones alone and lacks a portion of them. The sample records about 46,000 clones, 81% being singletons. A single count supports this clone. Its specificity is not known. Study-level points and caveats: With higher T cell density in blood came longer overall survival.

Germline V lookup: CDR1 SGHAT, CDR2 FQNNGV. The V and J ends lost 5 bases and 4 bases, in that order; junction bases with no gene match: 1. The CDR3 extends over 13 amino acids. The source of this sequence is a man aged 40 to 69 with stage III lung adenocarcinoma. The input for sequencing was peripheral blood mononuclear cells, taken before any cancer treatment. This rearrangement joins TRBV11-2 to TRBJ1-5, with TRBD1 matching over 8 bases. CDR3 protein: CASSGDRNQPQHF. For the CDR3, the DNA is TGTGCCAGCAGCGGGGACAGGAATCAGCCCCAGCATTTT. The variable domain in full, with the rest retrieved from reference TRBV11-2 and TRBJ1-5, is EAGVAQSPRYKIIEKRQSVAFWCNPISGHATLYWYQQILGQGPKLLIQFQNNGVVDDSQLPKDRFSAERLKGVDSTLKIQPAKLEDSAVYLCASSGDRNQPQHFGDGTRLSIL.